This TCR beta chain was observed in a study of T cells in tuberculosis. Looking at the study overall: PBMC were archived before or within 7 days of starting treatment.

As concerns this clone: Its antigen is unidentified.

The ends lost 1 base at V and 0 bases at J; junction bases unmatched: 9. The CDR3 spans 18 residues. The germline V gene has CDR1 KGHSH and CDR2 LQKENI. Data came from immunoSEQ multiplex PCR; TCRdb stores just in-frame clones and leaves some out. The table has tens of thousands of clones, 70% to 90% seen once; the top ten hold 5% to 6%. Study-level results: Active tuberculosis cases were adults; controls were adolescents. The TCR-beta difference was not significant; alpha differences partly reflected length.

Time point indicated: new active TB diagnosis, blood taken before or within 7 days of starting treatment. Unsorted cryopreserved PBMC were sequenced, averaging approximately 100,000 T cells per clinical donor. The starting material was PBMCs, obtained at tuberculosis diagnosis. V is TRBV18 and J is TRBJ2-5; 9 bases are a match to TRBD2. The sequence was obtained from an adult with tuberculosis. Written as DNA, the CDR3 is TGTGCCAGCTCACCACGACGGGAAGCGGGGGGTCACCAAGAGACCCAGTACTTC. Translation gives CASSPRREAGGHQETQYF.